Listed here are 18 T cell receptor beta chains from one sample, sequenced in a study of blood T cell repertoires in COVID-19 (TCRdb year 2020). The library was prepared using the immunoSEQ multiplex PCR assay. Sourced from immuneACCESS, this table was stored by TCRdb with only in-frame sequences that have V and J called. A share of the clones is absent; for the studies checked, an unresolved V gene accounts for under half, and the remainder has no known explanation. For this sample the table gives approximately 230,000 clones, of which about 86% were detected only once. The top ten clones comprise roughly 1.4% of the sample. Sequencing was carried out using peripheral blood. All receptors derive from a man aged 80 or over with acute or convalescent COVID-19.

The sample holds one count of this clone. The gene calls are TRBV18 and TRBJ2-7; perhaps TRBD1 as D (6 bases). Germline CDR1 KGHSH, CDR2 LQKENI. This CDR3 spans 15 amino acids. Trimming left V 2 bases short and J 1 base short, with 12 bases between. CDR3 nucleotides: TGTGCCAGCTCACCAGACAGGAGTTTTTCCTACGAGCAGTACTTC. Protein product: CASSPDRSFSYEQYF. Full variable domain (rest looked up from reference TRBV18 and TRBJ2-7): NAGVMQNPRHLVRRRGQEARLRCSPMKGHSHVYWYRQLPEEGLKFMVYLQKENIIDESGMPKERFSAEFPKEGPSILRIQQVVRGDSAAYFCASSPDRSFSYEQYFGPGTRLTVT.

This clone was seen more than once but under ten times. V and J are TRBV6-2 or TRBV6-3 and TRBJ1-1; D is undetermined. The CDR3 totals 14 residues. CDR1 MNHEY and CDR2 SVGEGT come from the germline V gene. The V gene lost 3 bases and the J gene lost 5 bases, with 13 bases spanning the gap. CDR3 sequence (DNA): TGTGCCAGCAGTTATATGCTAGGTGGGACTGAAGCTTTCTTT. It yields the protein CASSYMLGGTEAFF.

This chain joins TRBV5-6 and TRBJ1-5, with D uncertain. The germline CDR1 and CDR2 sequences are SGHDT and YYEEEE. The length of the CDR3 is 14 residues. With 0 bases removed from V and 6 bases from J, the gap between germline ends came to 10 bases. CDR3 region: CASSLEGSGQPQHF. The CDR3 bases are TGTGCCAGCAGCTTGGAAGGGAGTGGTCAGCCCCAGCATTTT.

The sample holds one count of this clone. V usage is TRBV19 and J usage is TRBJ2-3; D is possibly TRBD1 (5 bases). This CDR3 has 14 amino acids. V lost 5 bases and J 8 bases, leaving 17 bases between the germline ends. Germline assignment: CDR1 LNHDA and CDR2 SQIVND (reference sequence). As DNA, the CDR3 is TGTGCCAGTAGTGCCGACAGTCTGAAAGTTACGCAGTATTTT. Translation: CASSADSLKVTQYF.

The chain employs TRBV29-1 and TRBJ1-1; D gene uncertain. V lost 6 bases and J lost 4, with 15 bases in between. The CDR3 sequence is 13 residues long. From germline, CDR1 is SQVTM and CDR2 ANQGSEA. CDR3 nucleotides: TGCAGCGTACACTTTCGGAGTCCCACTGAAGCTTTCTTT. Residues: CSVHFRSPTEAFF. Based on the CDR3 plus reference TRBV29-1 and TRBJ1-1, the full variable domain is SAVISQKPSRDICQRGTSLTIQCQVDSQVTMMFWYRQQPGQSLTLIATANQGSEATYESGFVIDKFPISRPNLTFSTLTVSNMSPEDSSIYLCSVHFRSPTEAFFGQGTRLTVV.

The gene calls are TRBV20-1 and TRBJ1-6, with 9 nucleotides matching TRBD1. CDR1 is DFQATT, CDR2 SNEGSKA, per germline (reference sequence). J lost 0 bases, V lost 3 bases, and 3 bases had no gene match. The CDR3 totals 16 residues. CDR3 protein: CSASGQGSSYNSPLHF. CDR3 nucleotide sequence: TGCAGTGCTAGTGGACAGGGGAGCTCCTATAATTCACCCCTCCACTTT.

The chain combines TRBV5-8 with TRBJ1-4; D not certain. Germline V gene lookup returns CDR1 SGHTS and CDR2 YDEGEE. The V gene lost 3 bases and the J gene lost 0 bases, with 6 bases spanning the gap. This CDR3 is 14 amino acids long. The CDR3 loop is CASSWRATNEKLFF. In nucleotides, the CDR3 is TGTGCCAGCAGCTGGCGGGCAACTAATGAAAAACTGTTTTTT.

This sequence joins TRBV12-3 or TRBV12-4 and TRBJ1-1; D is perhaps TRBD1 (5 bases). V lost 5 bases and J 1 base, leaving 8 bases between the germline ends. CDR3 length: 13 residues. CDR3 DNA: TGTGCCAGCAGTCGAGACAGGAACACTGAAGCTTTCTTT. Its protein is CASSRDRNTEAFF.

The chain uses TRBV9 and TRBJ2-1; TRBD2 might be the D (5 bases). The V and J ends lost 4 bases and 1 base respectively, with 12 bases between them. CDR1 SGDLS and CDR2 YYNGEE come from the germline V gene. The CDR3 is 15 residues long. CDR3 coding DNA: TGTGCCAGCAGCCCGGACCGAGGGTCCTACAATGAGCAGTTCTTC. Amino acid sequence: CASSPDRGSYNEQFF.

The chain is built from TRBV3-1 (or the pseudogene TRBV3-2) and TRBJ1-4; no clear D. This CDR3 region has 12 residues. The germline V gene has CDR1 LGHDT and CDR2 YNNKEL (reference sequence). V gave up 4 bases and J gave up 6 bases, with 6 bases separating them. CDR3 residues: CASSRAHEKLFF. In nucleotides, the CDR3 is TGTGCCAGCAGCCGCGCACATGAAAAACTGTTTTTT.

The chain recombines TRBV5-6 with TRBJ1-2, with 8 bases identical to TRBD1. The CDR3 loop spans 16 amino acids. Germline V lookup: CDR1 SGHDT, CDR2 YYEEEE. J was trimmed by 0 bases and V by 2 bases; bases with no gene match: 6. The CDR3 nucleotides read TGTGCCAGCAGCTTAGGGGGCAGGGGGCCTAACTATGGCTACACCTTC. Encoded protein: CASSLGGRGPNYGYTF.

V usage is TRBV7-9 and J usage is TRBJ2-3, with TRBD2 matching 9 bases. V shed 7 bases and J 5 bases; nucleotides not matched to a gene: 13. Germline-derived CDR1 and CDR2 are SEHNR and FQNEAQ (reference sequence). There are 16 residues in the CDR3. The DNA of the CDR3 is TGTGCCAGCACCCTAGATGGTAGCGGGGGTGGAGATACGCAGTATTTT. Encoded protein: CASTLDGSGGGDTQYF. The complete variable domain, with remaining parts taken from reference TRBV7-9 and TRBJ2-3, reads DTGVSQNPRHKITKRGQNVTFRCDPISEHNRLYWYRQTLGQGPEFLTYFQNEAQLEKSRLLSDRFSAERPKGSFSTLEIQRTEQGDSAMYLCASTLDGSGGGDTQYFGPGTRLTVL.

This clone was detected only a few times. CDR3 residues: CASSYTGGNGYTF. DNA for the CDR3: TGTGCCAGCAGCTATACAGGGGGCAATGGCTACACCTTC. This chain uses TRBV6-5 with TRBJ1-2, with 9 bases that match TRBD1. The CDR3 spans 13 residues. CDR1 is MNHEY, CDR2 SVGAGI, per germline. The J segment lost 6 bases and the V segment lost 6 bases, leaving 5 bases of the junction unmatched.

The chain links TRBV27 to TRBJ1-6; 9 bases agree with TRBD1. There are 17 residues in the CDR3. J gave up 0 bases and V 2 bases, and 2 bases lay outside the gene matches. Per the germline V gene, CDR1 is MNHEY and CDR2 is SMNVEV (reference sequence). CDR3 sequence: CASSLGQGSSYNSPLHF. The CDR3 DNA is TGTGCCAGCAGTTTAGGACAGGGGAGCTCCTATAATTCACCCCTCCACTTT.

CDR3: CASRQANTEAFF. CDR3 bases: TGCGCCAGCAGACAGGCGAACACTGAAGCTTTCTTT. The chain couples TRBV5-1 to TRBJ1-1; D possibly corresponds to TRBD1 (5 bases). The CDR3 runs 12 residues. Germline CDR1 and CDR2: SGHRS and YFSETQ. V lost 5 bases and J lost 1, with 6 bases in between.

Concerning this clone itself: The same CDR3 is also encoded by other DNA sequences in this sample. This sequence joins TRBV27 and TRBJ1-5; D gene unclear. V was clipped by 2 bases and J by 4 bases, with 9 bases between them. Germline CDR1 and CDR2: MNHEY and SMNVEV (reference sequence). CDR3 length: 14 residues. The CDR3 region has the DNA TGTGCCAGCAGTTTAATTCGGGGTAATCAGCCCCAGCATTTT. Protein: CASSLIRGNQPQHF.

This clone showed up just once. CDR3 nucleotides: TGTGCCAGCAGTCCTCGGGACAGGGACAATTCACCCCTCCACTTT. Translation: CASSPRDRDNSPLHF. The V call is TRBV7-8, the J call TRBJ1-6; 9 positions agree with TRBD1. V lost 6 bases, J lost 7 bases, and 7 bases stayed unmatched. Germline CDR1 SGHVS, CDR2 FQNEAQ. The CDR3 runs 15 residues.

This rearrangement joins TRBV19 to TRBJ1-5; possibly TRBD1 for D (5 bases). Trimming shortened V by 6 bases and J by 6 bases, and 18 bases separated the two germline ends. The CDR3 runs to 15 residues. Per germline, CDR1 LNHDA and CDR2 SQIVND (reference sequence). The CDR3 spells CASRSIQGLSQPQHF. The CDR3 DNA reads TGTGCCAGTAGATCAATTCAGGGACTGAGTCAGCCCCAGCATTTT.